One and the same sample provided the 3 T cell receptor beta chains below, sequenced in a study of neurological immune-mediated disorders. Each CDR3 protein is one row after TCRdb ran MiXCR on the 5' RACE reads. Here the sample spans around 70,000 distinct CDR3 sequences, roughly 3.1% being singletons. Sample: PBMCs. Receptors originate from a woman aged 45-59 years with multiple sclerosis.

This clonotype has ten or more counts. The chain is built from TRBV28 and TRBJ2-7; weak D call: TRBD2 (6 bases). Trimming pared 4 bases from V and 3 bases from J, leaving 10 bases between. The CDR3 extends over 13 amino acids. Germline CDR1 is MDHEN and CDR2 is SYDVKM. The CDR3 loop is CASSSWTNYEQYF. The DNA of the CDR3 is TGTGCCAGCAGTTCCTGGACTAACTACGAGCAGTACTTC. The whole variable domain, filled in from reference TRBV28 and TRBJ2-7, reads DVKVTQSSRYLVKRTGEKVFLECVQDMDHENMFWYRQDPGLGLRLIYFSYDVKMKEKGDIPEGYSVSREKKERFSLILESASTNQTSMYLCASSSWTNYEQYFGPGTRLTVT.

The V gene is TRBV20-1, the J gene TRBJ2-7; TRBD2 agrees at 12 bases. The ends lost 5 bases at V and 7 bases at J; junction bases unmatched: 9. The germline V gene encodes CDR1 DFQATT and CDR2 SNEGSKA (reference sequence). The CDR3 has 14 residues. This chain's CDR3 is CSAGGTSGGTEQYV. CDR3 in DNA: TGCAGTGCTGGGGGAACTAGCGGGGGGACAGAGCAGTACGTC.

This clonotype was seen at least ten times. The V call is TRBV20-1, the J call TRBJ1-6, with D perhaps TRBD1 (5 bases). V shed 3 bases and J shed 9 bases, with 15 bases lying between them. The CDR3 runs to 14 residues. Germline V lookup: CDR1 DFQATT, CDR2 SNEGSKA (reference sequence). CDR3 amino acids: CSARGGPPLSPLHF. The CDR3 DNA reads as TGCAGTGCTAGGGGGGGACCCCCTCTTTCACCCCTCCACTTT.